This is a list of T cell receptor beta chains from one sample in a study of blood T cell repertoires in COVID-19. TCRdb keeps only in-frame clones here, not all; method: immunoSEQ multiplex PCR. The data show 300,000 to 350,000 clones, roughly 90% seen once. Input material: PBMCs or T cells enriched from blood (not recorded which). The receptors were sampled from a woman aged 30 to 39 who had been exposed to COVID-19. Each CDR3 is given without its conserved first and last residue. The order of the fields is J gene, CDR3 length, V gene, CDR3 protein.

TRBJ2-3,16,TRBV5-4,ASSLWLAGGSSTDTQY
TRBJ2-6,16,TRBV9,ASSVGTGGGLGANVLT
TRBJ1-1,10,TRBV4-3,ASSPDRSRAF
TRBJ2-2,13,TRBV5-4,ASSLVPVNTGELF
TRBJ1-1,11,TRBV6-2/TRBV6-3,ASSSRVSTEAF
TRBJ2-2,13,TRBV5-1,ASSTQGAGTGELF
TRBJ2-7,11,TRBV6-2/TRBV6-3,ASSYSTTREQY
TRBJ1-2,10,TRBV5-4,ASSFPGYGYT
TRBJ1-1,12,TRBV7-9,ASSLGERILEAF
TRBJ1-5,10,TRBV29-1,SVAGHNQPQH
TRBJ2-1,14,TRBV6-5,ASSYRLAGEYNEQF
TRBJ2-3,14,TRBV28,ASSTGQKIDTDTQY
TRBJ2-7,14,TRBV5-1,ASSLETSALSYEQY
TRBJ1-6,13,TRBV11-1,ASSLGARRNSPLH
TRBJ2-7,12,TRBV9,ASSLSGGNNEQY